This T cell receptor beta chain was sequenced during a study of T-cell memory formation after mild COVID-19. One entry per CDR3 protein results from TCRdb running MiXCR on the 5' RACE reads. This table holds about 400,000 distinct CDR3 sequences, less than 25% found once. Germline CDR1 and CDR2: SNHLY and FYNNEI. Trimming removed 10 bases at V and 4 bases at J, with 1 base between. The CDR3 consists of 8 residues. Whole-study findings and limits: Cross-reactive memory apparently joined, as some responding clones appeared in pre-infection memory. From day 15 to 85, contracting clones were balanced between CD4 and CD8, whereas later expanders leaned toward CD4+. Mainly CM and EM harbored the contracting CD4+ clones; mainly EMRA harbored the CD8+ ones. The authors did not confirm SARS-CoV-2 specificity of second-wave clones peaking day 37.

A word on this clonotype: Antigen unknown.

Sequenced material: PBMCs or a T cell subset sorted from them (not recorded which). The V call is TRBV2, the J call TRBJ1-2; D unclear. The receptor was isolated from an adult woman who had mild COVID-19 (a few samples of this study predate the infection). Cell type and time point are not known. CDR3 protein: CAIYGYTF. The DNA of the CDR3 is TGTGCCATCTATGGCTACACCTTC.